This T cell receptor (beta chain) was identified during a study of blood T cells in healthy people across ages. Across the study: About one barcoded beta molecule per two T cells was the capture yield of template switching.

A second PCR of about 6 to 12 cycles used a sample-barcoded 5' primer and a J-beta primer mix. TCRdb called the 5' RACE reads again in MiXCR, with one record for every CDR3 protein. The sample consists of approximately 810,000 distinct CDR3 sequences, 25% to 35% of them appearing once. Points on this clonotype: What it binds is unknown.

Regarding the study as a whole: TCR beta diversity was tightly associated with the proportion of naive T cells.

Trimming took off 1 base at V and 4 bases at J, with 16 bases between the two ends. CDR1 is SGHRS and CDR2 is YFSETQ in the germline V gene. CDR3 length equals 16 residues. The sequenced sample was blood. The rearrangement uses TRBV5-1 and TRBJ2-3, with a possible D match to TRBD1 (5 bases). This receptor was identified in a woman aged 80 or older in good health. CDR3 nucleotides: TGCGCCAGCAGCTTGAGTGGGCAGGGCAGGGCAGATACGCAGTATTTT. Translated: CASSLSGQGRADTQYF. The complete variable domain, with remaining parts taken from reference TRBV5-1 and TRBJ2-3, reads KAGVTQTPRYLIKTRGQQVTLSCSPISGHRSVSWYQQTPGQGLQFLFEYFSETQRNKGNFPGRFSGRQFSNSRSEMNVSTLELGDSALYLCASSLSGQGRADTQYFGPGTRLTVL.